The clone carrying this T cell receptor (beta chain) was picked up a small number of times. The same CDR3 can be traced to other DNA sequences in this sample. The sample is drawn from a study of blood T cell repertoires in COVID-19. Overall study context: Samples representing acute and convalescent COVID-19 were sourced from the United States, Italy and Spain. PBMCs, B-cell-depleted T cells, or T cells provided the cDNA or gDNA that made up the material.

TCRdb keeps only in-frame clones here, not all; method: immunoSEQ multiplex PCR. The table has 100,000 to 150,000 clones, over 75% seen once. The V end was cut by 5 bases, the J end by 1 base, with 9 bases between. The CDR3 loop spans 13 amino acids. Germline V gene sequence: CDR1 SEHNR, CDR2 FQNEAQ (reference sequence). The V call is TRBV7-9, the J call TRBJ2-7, with D maybe TRBD1 (6 bases). This sequence was found in a man aged 50 or older with acute or convalescent COVID-19. The specimen sequenced was peripheral blood. Written as DNA, the CDR3 is TGTGCCAGCAGCCGACAGGTTTCCTACGAGCAGTACTTC. This codes for CASSRQVSYEQYF.